This is a list of T cell receptor beta chains from one sample in a study of CD8 T cells in ankylosing spondylitis. A single record per CDR3 protein comes from TCRdb applying MiXCR to the 5' RACE reads. The table has about 340,000 distinct CDR3 sequences, roughly 8% seen once. The material sequenced was blood, either unsorted or a sorted T cell fraction (not recorded which). These receptor sequences come from a male donor with ankylosing spondylitis. Each CDR3 is given with its conserved first and last residue. The D gene is left open where the match is weak. Size is omitted from some rows. Given values are once, few, many or a class for expanded clones.

TGTGCCAGCAGTGAAGGAGCCTCAGGGGGATTGAGGGAGACCCAGTACTTC,CASSEGASGGLRETQYF,TRBV2,few,TRBJ2-5,TRBD1,17
TGTGCCAGCAGCTTACCTCGCGGGAGGTTTGTGGATACGCAGTATTTT,CASSLPRGRFVDTQYF,TRBV11-2,NA,TRBJ2-3,TRBD2,16
TGCGCCAGCAGCCAAGAGGGACTAGCGGGAACCTACGAGCAGTACTTC,CASSQEGLAGTYEQYF,TRBV4-1,many,TRBJ2-7,TRBD2,16
TGTGCCAGCAGCACCAGACAGGATAATGAAAAACTGTTTTTT,CASSTRQDNEKLFF,TRBV11-1,NA,TRBJ1-4,NA,14
TGTGCCAGCAGGATCGGAGGCCAGCATGAGCAGTTCTTC,CASRIGGQHEQFF,TRBV12-3/TRBV12-4,NA,TRBJ2-1,NA,13
TGCGCCAGCAGCTTGTCGGCAACCGGGGTCTCCTACGAGCAGTACTTC,CASSLSATGVSYEQYF,TRBV5-1,few,TRBJ2-7,NA,16
TGCAGTGCTAGAGATTTACAGGCGAGCTATGGCTACACCTTC,CSARDLQASYGYTF,TRBV20-1,many,TRBJ1-2,NA,14
TGTGCCAGCAGCTTATTAGCGGGATACACCGGGGAGCTGTTTTTT,CASSLLAGYTGELFF,TRBV7-2,NA,TRBJ2-2,TRBD2,15
TGTGCCAGCTCACCACTGTCATCCGGGACTCCCTTATCTTCTGGGGCCAACGTCCTGACTTTC,CASSPLSSGTPLSSGANVLTF,TRBV18,NA,TRBJ2-6,NA,21
TGTGCCACCCCCTTTTGTGCAGGGGCTACTCGCTACGAGCAGTACTTC,CATPFCAGATRYEQYF,TRBV27,NA,TRBJ2-7,NA,16
TGTGCCACCGACGGGGGCTCCTACAATGAGCAGTTCTTC,CATDGGSYNEQFF,TRBV24-1,NA,TRBJ2-1,NA,13
TGTGCCAGCAGCCCCTTGACAGGCCCCTATGGCTACACCTTC,CASSPLTGPYGYTF,TRBV7-2,NA,TRBJ1-2,NA,14
TGTGCCAGCAGTTACTCGATGGGGGGAGGGAGGACCGGGGAGCTGTTTTTT,CASSYSMGGGRTGELFF,TRBV6-5,many,TRBJ2-2,TRBD2,17
TGTGCCAGCATCCTACTACAGGGGCCCGCTTTCTTT,CASILLQGPAFF,TRBV2,NA,TRBJ1-1,TRBD1,12
TGTGCTAGCAGCTTATTACCGGGGGCCAATGAGCAGTTCTTC,CASSLLPGANEQFF,TRBV7-7,many,TRBJ2-1,NA,14
TGTGCCAGCAGCCAAGAACTAGGATCGGATGAGCAGTTCTTC,CASSQELGSDEQFF,TRBV5-5,few,TRBJ2-1,NA,14
TGTGCCAGCAGTCTCCGTCTAGGTGGCACCCAGTACTTC,CASSLRLGGTQYF,TRBV12-3/TRBV12-4,few,TRBJ2-5,NA,13